Listed below are T cell receptor beta chains from one sample, sequenced in a study of regulatory T cells in long-lasting Graves disease. TCRdb recomputed calls from the multiplex PCR reads with MiXCR, one row per CDR3 protein. The top ten hold more than 10% of the sample, which has fewer than 650,000 distinct CDR3 sequences, around 15% seen once. This same sample was also taken into another study, of T cells in Graves' hyperthyroidism and ophthalmopathy.

The sample consisted of peripheral blood mononuclear cells (PBMCs), taken at new diagnosis, from a patient treated with antithyroid drugs. All receptors come from a man between 18 and 35 years old with Graves disease. The CDR3 runs from the conserved cysteine through the conserved F or W. A D gene is named only where the DNA matches it firmly. Size tells how often a clone was seen (once, few, many) or the class of an expanded clone, and some rows leave it out.

D gene | J gene | clone size | V gene | CDR3 DNA | CDR3 protein
TRBD2 | TRBJ2-1 | many | TRBV4-1 | TGCGCCAGCAGCGAGAACCCGACTAGCGGGAGATACAATGAGCAGTTCTTC | CASSENPTSGRYNEQFF
NA | TRBJ2-3 | NA | TRBV20-1 | TGCAGTGCTAGAGCCTTAGAACCCAGTCTAGCGAGCACAGATACGCAGTATTTT | CSARALEPSLASTDTQYF
NA | TRBJ1-5 | many | TRBV12-3/TRBV12-4 | TGTGCCAGCAGTTTGAACAGAAATCAGCCCCAGCATTTT | CASSLNRNQPQHF
NA | TRBJ1-2 | NA | TRBV3-1 | TGTGCCAGCAGCTTAGGTGGGAATCTGAACTATGGCTACACCTTC | CASSLGGNLNYGYTF
TRBD2 | TRBJ2-1 | few | TRBV19 | TGTGCCAGTAGTATAGGAGCGGGAGTGGCTAATGAGCAGTTCTTC | CASSIGAGVANEQFF
TRBD1 | TRBJ2-7 | NA | TRBV30 | TGTGCCCTAACCGGGACAGGGAAGTACGAGCAGTACTTC | CALTGTGKYEQYF
NA | TRBJ1-2 | many | TRBV27 | TGTGCCAGCAGTTTATCTCTTACCCACTATGGCTACACCTTC | CASSLSLTHYGYTF
TRBD2 | TRBJ2-3 | many | TRBV5-1 | TGCGCCAGCAGCTTGGGACCTAGCGGGAGTGGGACAGATACGCAGTATTTT | CASSLGPSGSGTDTQYF
NA | TRBJ1-1 | many | TRBV7-8 | TGTGCCAGCAGCTTAATAGCCTCAGGGTACTACACTGAAGCTTTCTTT | CASSLIASGYYTEAFF
NA | TRBJ1-2 | many | TRBV5-1 | TGCGCCAGCAGCTTGGTGTTAGATACCTATGGCTACACCTTC | CASSLVLDTYGYTF
NA | TRBJ1-1 | many | TRBV10-3 | TGTGCCATCAGGTCAGACGCAGCTGAAGCTTTCTTT | CAIRSDAAEAFF
NA | TRBJ2-7 | NA | TRBV5-8 | TGTGCCAGCAGCCGGGCACTGTTCTCCTACGAGCAGTACTTC | CASSRALFSYEQYF
NA | TRBJ2-3 | NA | TRBV6-1 | TGTGCCAGCAGTGAATGGGCGGCCCAGAGCACAGATACGCAGTATTTT | CASSEWAAQSTDTQYF
NA | TRBJ2-3 | NA | TRBV18 | TGTGCCAGCTCACCACCTCTAGGGACAACAGATACGCAGTATTTT | CASSPPLGTTDTQYF
NA | TRBJ2-7 | many | TRBV6-1 | TGTGCCAGCGGTAGGACGAGGTTCTACGAGCAGTACTTC | CASGRTRFYEQYF
TRBD2 | TRBJ2-1 | many | TRBV20-1 | TGCAGTGCTAGAGATACTAGCGGGAGCACCTACAATGAGCAGTTCTTC | CSARDTSGSTYNEQFF
TRBD2 | TRBJ2-7 | many | TRBV3-1 | TGTGCCAGCAGCCAAGGAAGGACTAGCGGGAGTGGCTCCTACGAGCAGTACTTC | CASSQGRTSGSGSYEQYF
TRBD1 | TRBJ2-1 | few | TRBV12-5 | TGTGCTAGTGGTCCGGTGACAGGGGAGCAGTTCTTC | CASGPVTGEQFF
TRBD2 | TRBJ2-7 | NA | TRBV3-1 | TGTGCCAGCAGCCGATTGACGACCGGGACTAGTAGGTACGAGCAGTACTTC | CASSRLTTGTSRYEQYF
NA | TRBJ2-7 | NA | TRBV6-1 | TGTGCCAGCAGTAGGGACCGCCAATATGAGTACTTC | CASSRDRQYEYF
TRBD1 | TRBJ1-2 | many | TRBV20-1 | TGCAGTGCTAGAGAGACAGGGCAAGGCTACACCTTC | CSARETGQGYTF
NA | TRBJ2-1 | many | TRBV27 | TGTGCCAGCAGTTTATCAGGCTCTCGTAGAGGGAATGAGCAGTTCTTC | CASSLSGSRRGNEQFF
NA | TRBJ2-3 | few | TRBV5-1 | TGCGCCAGCAGCTTGGGAAGGGGGCGCGGGAGTAGCACAGATACGCAGTATTTT | CASSLGRGRGSSTDTQYF
NA | TRBJ1-1 | few | TRBV27 | TGTGCCAGCAGTTTGGTCTGGGGGGGCGCTGAAGCTTTCTTT | CASSLVWGGAEAFF
NA | TRBJ1-3 | many | TRBV6-1 | TGTGCCAGCAGTCTTGTGCGAGGAAACACCATATATTTT | CASSLVRGNTIYF
TRBD2 | TRBJ2-1 | many | TRBV7-9 | TGTGCCAGCAGCTTATTTAGTAGCGGGGACTACAATGAGCAGTTCTTC | CASSLFSSGDYNEQFF
NA | TRBJ2-5 | many | TRBV2 | TGTGCCGGCGCCAGGACCAGTCAAGAGACCCAGTACTTC | CAGARTSQETQYF
TRBD1 | TRBJ1-5 | many | TRBV28 | TGTGCCAGCAGTTTACAGGGGGGAGGCAATCAGCCCCAGCATTTT | CASSLQGGGNQPQHF
NA | TRBJ2-3 | many | TRBV6-2/TRBV6-3 | TGTGCCAGCGGGAGAACGAAGACCGCGGCAGATACGCAGTATTTT | CASGRTKTAADTQYF
TRBD1 | TRBJ1-2 | many | TRBV2 | TGTGCCAGCAGTGAAGGGTCACAGGGGGCAAACTATGGCTACACCTTC | CASSEGSQGANYGYTF
NA | TRBJ2-1 | NA | TRBV29-1 | TGCAGCGTTGATTTCGTCGGCGGTTACAATGAGCAGTTCTTC | CSVDFVGGYNEQFF
TRBD1 | TRBJ2-5 | many | TRBV2 | TGTGCCAGCAGTGAGACAGGGGTGACAGAGACCCAGTACTTC | CASSETGVTETQYF
NA | TRBJ2-1 | many | TRBV27 | TGTGCCAGCAGCCTTCTAGGTCCTAACAATGAGCAGTTCTTC | CASSLLGPNNEQFF
TRBD2 | TRBJ2-1 | NA | TRBV20-1 | TGCAGTGCAATTACGTCGGGACTAGCGGCCGTAAGGTCCTACAATGAGCAGTTCTTC | CSAITSGLAAVRSYNEQFF
NA | TRBJ2-7 | NA | TRBV5-1 | TGCGCCAGCGCGCTAACGGGGTCCTACGAGCAGTACTTC | CASALTGSYEQYF
TRBD1 | TRBJ1-1 | once | TRBV3-1 | TGTGCCAGCAGCCACACTCCCGGGACAGGGGGCACTGAAGCTTTCTTT | CASSHTPGTGGTEAFF
TRBD2 | TRBJ2-3 | many | TRBV5-4 | TGTGCCAGCAGCCTCTGGACTAGCGGTACAGATACGCAGTATTTT | CASSLWTSGTDTQYF
NA | TRBJ1-2 | NA | TRBV28 | TGTGCCAGCATCCGAGGGGGGCTGGGGAACTATGGCTACACCTTC | CASIRGGLGNYGYTF
TRBD2 | TRBJ2-1 | NA | TRBV20-1 | TGCAGTGCTCCACTTAGCGGGAGTTCGTCCTACAATGAGCAGTTCTTC | CSAPLSGSSSYNEQFF